This T cell receptor beta chain was sequenced during a study of blood T cell repertoires in COVID-19. About the research overall: Donors in the United States, Italy and Spain gave samples during acute or convalescent COVID-19. Sample material is recorded as cDNA or gDNA derived from T cells, B-cell-depleted T cells, or PBMCs.

Sequencing was performed with immunoSEQ multiplex PCR; in TCRdb, only in-frame clones are kept and a portion is missing. This table has under 250,000 clones, under 90% appearing once. Individuals drawn from approximately 26 US areas were about 18 to 95 years old. Notes on this clone: The sample holds other DNA sequences that translate to the same CDR3.

Trimming removed 1 base from V and 3 bases from J; junction bases left unmatched: 2. The CDR3 runs 14 residues. Germline V lookup: CDR1 SGHTA, CDR2 FQGNSA. The chain is built from TRBV7-2 and TRBJ1-1; TRBD1 matches at 7 bases. The source material was PBMCs or T cells enriched from blood (not recorded which). The TCR comes from a woman in her twenties or thirties with acute COVID-19. For the CDR3, the DNA is TGTGCCAGCAGCTTAGAGGGGGCTGACACTGAAGCTTTCTTT. This gives the protein CASSLEGADTEAFF.